A single sample is the source of the 5 T cell receptor beta chains below, sequenced in a study of OX40 agonist ivuxolimab in advanced cancers. Sequencing used immunoSEQ multiplex PCR; TCRdb keeps in-frame clones, though not all of them. In the table there are nearly 45,000 clones, 80% of which are singletons. This material consisted of CD4+ or CD8+ T cells sorted from blood, taken in a trial of the OX40 agonist ivuxolimab. The receptors stem from an adult with an advanced solid tumor such as melanoma, head and neck, liver or kidney cancer.

The chain employs TRBV4-1 and TRBJ1-2; no reliable D call. The V and J ends lost 0 bases and 2 bases respectively, with 7 bases between them. CDR1 is MGHRA, CDR2 YSYEKL, per germline. The CDR3 loop spans 14 amino acids. CDR3 residues: CASSQDGWNYGYTF. DNA for the CDR3: TGCGCCAGCAGCCAAGACGGATGGAACTATGGCTACACCTTC.

This chain joins TRBV18 and TRBJ2-5, with 8 bases that match TRBD1. V dropped 0 bases and J dropped 4; count of bases not matched to a gene: 7. CDR1 KGHSH and CDR2 LQKENI come from the germline V gene. This CDR3 spans 16 amino acids. In DNA form, the CDR3 reads TGTGCCAGCTCACCACCTAACAGGGGGAATGGAGAGACCCAGTACTTC. It specifies CASSPPNRGNGETQYF.

In its sample, this clone was seen once. V usage is TRBV4-1 and J usage is TRBJ2-5; D call uncertain. CDR1 and CDR2 (germline): MGHRA, YSYEKL. CDR3 length: 14 residues. Trimming stripped 0 bases from V and 0 bases from J, with 5 bases between. The CDR3 region is CASSQEGYQETQYF. Written as DNA, the CDR3 is TGCGCCAGCAGCCAAGAGGGGTACCAAGAGACCCAGTACTTC.

The chain combines TRBV14 with TRBJ2-2; D gene ambiguous. The ends were cut back, 1 base at V and 2 bases at J, with 8 bases in the middle. Germline CDR1 SGHDN, CDR2 FVKESK. This CDR3 contains 15 residues. DNA of the CDR3: TGTGCCAGCAGCCAAGCGCAGACAAACACCGGGGAGCTGTTTTTT. As protein: CASSQAQTNTGELFF.

The chain employs TRBV27 and TRBJ1-5, with 7 bases aligning to TRBD1. The CDR3 extends over 15 amino acids. Germline V gene sequence: CDR1 MNHEY, CDR2 SMNVEV (reference sequence). Losses at the gene ends were 5 bases for V and 2 bases for J; bases not matched to a gene: 6. The CDR3 is CASSPGQVGNQPQHF. The CDR3 DNA is TGTGCCAGCAGTCCCGGACAGGTTGGCAATCAGCCCCAGCATTTT.